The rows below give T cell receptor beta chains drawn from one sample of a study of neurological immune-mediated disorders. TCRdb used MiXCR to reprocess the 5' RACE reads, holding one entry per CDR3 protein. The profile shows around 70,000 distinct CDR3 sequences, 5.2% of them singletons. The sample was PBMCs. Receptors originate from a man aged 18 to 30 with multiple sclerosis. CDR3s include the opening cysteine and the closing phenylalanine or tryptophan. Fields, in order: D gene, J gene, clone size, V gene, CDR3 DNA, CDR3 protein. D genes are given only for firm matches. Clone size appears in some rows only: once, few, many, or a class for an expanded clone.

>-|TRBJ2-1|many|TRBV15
TGTGCCACCAGCAGAGATCTTTTGGAGAGTGAGCAGTTCTTC
CATSRDLLESEQFF
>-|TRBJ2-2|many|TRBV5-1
TGCGCCAGCAGCTTGGACGGGCAGTCCGGCGGGGAGCTGTTTTTT
CASSLDGQSGGELFF
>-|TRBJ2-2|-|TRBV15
TGTGCCACCAGCAGAGATAATCCCGGGGAGCTGTTTTTT
CATSRDNPGELFF
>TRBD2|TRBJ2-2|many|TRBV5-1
TGCGCCAGCAGACCGCCGGGACTAAACACCGGGGAGCTGTTTTTT
CASRPPGLNTGELFF
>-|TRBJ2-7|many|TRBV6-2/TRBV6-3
TGTGCCAGCAGTGATGCGGCTCTGTCGACCGACGGCTCCGAGCAGTACTTC
CASSDAALSTDGSEQYF
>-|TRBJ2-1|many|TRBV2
TGTGCCAGCAGTAGGACTACCAATGAGCAGTTCTTC
CASSRTTNEQFF
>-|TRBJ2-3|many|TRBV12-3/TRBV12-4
TGTGCCAGCAGTTTAGTATCCAGGGGCACAGATACGCAGTATTTT
CASSLVSRGTDTQYF
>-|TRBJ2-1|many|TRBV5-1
TGCGCCAGCAGCTTGTCGCAGAGCTCCTACAATGAGCAGTTCTTC
CASSLSQSSYNEQFF
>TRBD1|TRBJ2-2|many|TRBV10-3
TGTGCCACAAACAGGGGGTCCGGGGAGCTGTTTTTT
CATNRGSGELFF
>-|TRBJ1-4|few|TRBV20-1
TGCAGTGCCTCGAGAGCACAGGGAGATGAAAAACTGTTTTTT
CSASRAQGDEKLFF
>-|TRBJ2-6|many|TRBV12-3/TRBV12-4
TGTGCCAGCAGTTTAGGGGGGCGTGGGGCCAACGTCCTGACTTTC
CASSLGGRGANVLTF
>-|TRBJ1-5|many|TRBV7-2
TGTGCCAGCAGTTCGGAGGGTGCAGCCTTCTATAGCAATCAGCCCCAGCATTTT
CASSSEGAAFYSNQPQHF
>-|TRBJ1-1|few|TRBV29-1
TGCAGCGTTGATACAGGTGGTTACACTGAAGCTTTCTTT
CSVDTGGYTEAFF
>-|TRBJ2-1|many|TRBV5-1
TGCGCCAGCAGCTCCTCCGGGAGTCTGAATGAGCAGTTCTTC
CASSSSGSLNEQFF
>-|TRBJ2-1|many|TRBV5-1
TGCGCCAGCAGCGCCGGGACTCATTACAATGAGCAGTTCTTC
CASSAGTHYNEQFF
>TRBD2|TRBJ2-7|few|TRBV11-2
TGTGCCAGCACCCCAAGGGCGGGGGGGACCTACGAGCAGTACTTC
CASTPRAGGTYEQYF
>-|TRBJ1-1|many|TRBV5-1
TGCGCCAGCGGGCCCCCGAGGGAAGGCACTGAAGCTTTCTTT
CASGPPREGTEAFF
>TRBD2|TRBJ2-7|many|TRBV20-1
TGCAGTGCTAGGATACCGGGACTAGGGTCCTACGAGCAGTACTTC
CSARIPGLGSYEQYF
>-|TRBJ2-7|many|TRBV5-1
TGCGCCAGCAGCTTGGGATCCCAGTACAACGAGCAGTACTTC
CASSLGSQYNEQYF
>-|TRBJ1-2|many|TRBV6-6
TGTGCCAGCAGCGAGACAGGCGCAAACTATGGCTACACCTTC
CASSETGANYGYTF
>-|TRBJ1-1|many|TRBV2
TGTGCCAGCAGTGAAGGGGTCAGGGTGCGCAGCTTT
CASSEGVRVRSF
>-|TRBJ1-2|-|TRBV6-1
TGTGCCAGCAGTGGACAGTTTATATCCTATGGCTACACCTTC
CASSGQFISYGYTF
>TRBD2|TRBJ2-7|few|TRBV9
TGTGCCAGCAGCGTAGGGGGCGGGAGCTTCCACGAGCAGTACTTC
CASSVGGGSFHEQYF
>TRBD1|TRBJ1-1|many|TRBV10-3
TGTGCCATCACCCCGCGGACAGGGGAGAACACTGAAGCTTTCTTT
CAITPRTGENTEAFF
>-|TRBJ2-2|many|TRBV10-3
TGTGCCATCAGCGGCAGGGGCCCCACCGGGGAGCTGTTTTTT
CAISGRGPTGELFF
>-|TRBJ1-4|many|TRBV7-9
TGTGCCAGCAGCTTAGACAATGGAGGGGAAAAACTGTTTTTT
CASSLDNGGEKLFF
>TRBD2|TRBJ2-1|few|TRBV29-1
TGCAGCGTTGCACCTGGAAAGGGGAGGGCTGAGCAGTTCTTC
CSVAPGKGRAEQFF
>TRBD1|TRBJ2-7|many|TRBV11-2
TGTGCCAGCAGCTCCCAACAGGGGGCTCGGTACGAGCAGTACTTC
CASSSQQGARYEQYF
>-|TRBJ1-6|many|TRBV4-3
TGCGCCAGCAGCCAAGAAGCGACCGGGACCAATTCACCCCTCAACTTT
CASSQEATGTNSPLNF
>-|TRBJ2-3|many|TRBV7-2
TGTGCCAGCAGCCCGCTTGGGGCGACAGATACGCAGTATTTT
CASSPLGATDTQYF
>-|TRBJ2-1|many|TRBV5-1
TGCGCCAGCAGCTTGGAGCCGTTGCCCTACAATGAGCAGTTCTTC
CASSLEPLPYNEQFF
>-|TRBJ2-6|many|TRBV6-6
TGTGCCAGCCGGACGAGGGCGTCAGGGGCCAACGTCCTGACTTTC
CASRTRASGANVLTF
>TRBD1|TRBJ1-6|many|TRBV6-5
TGTGCCAGCGGGGACAGGGGGATGTCACCCCTCCACTTT
CASGDRGMSPLHF
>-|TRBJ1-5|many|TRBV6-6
TGTGCCAGCAAATTAAGAGATCAGCCCCAGCATTTT
CASKLRDQPQHF
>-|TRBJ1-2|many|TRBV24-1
TGTGCCACCAGTGATCAGGGAGAGGGTGGCTACACCTTC
CATSDQGEGGYTF
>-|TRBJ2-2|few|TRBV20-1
TGCAGTGCTATAACACCTCCCGGGGAGCTGTTTTTT
CSAITPPGELFF
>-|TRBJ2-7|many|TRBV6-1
TGTGCCAGCAGTACCACCAGGGATTCCGAGCAGTACTTC
CASSTTRDSEQYF
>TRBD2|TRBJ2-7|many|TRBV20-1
TGCAGTGCTAACCGACTAGCAGAGGGCTACGAGCAGTACTTC
CSANRLAEGYEQYF
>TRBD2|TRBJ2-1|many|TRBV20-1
TGCAGTGCTAGAGGACTAGCGGGACATGAGCAGTTCTTC
CSARGLAGHEQFF
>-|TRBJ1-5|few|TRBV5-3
TGTGCCAGAGGGGGGCCCCAGCATTTT
CARGGPQHF
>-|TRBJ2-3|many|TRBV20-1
TGCAGTGCTAGAAGTGCTAGCTCGGAGACGCAGTATTTT
CSARSASSETQYF
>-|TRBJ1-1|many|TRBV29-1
TGCAGCGTTGAAGGCAGCATGAACACTGAAGCTTTCTTT
CSVEGSMNTEAFF
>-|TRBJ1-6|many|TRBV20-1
TGCAGTGCTAGGAGTGAGGCCAGTTCACCCCTCCACTTT
CSARSEASSPLHF
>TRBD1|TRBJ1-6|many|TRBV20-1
TGCAGTGCTAGAACCAGGGGGCTTGGTTCACCCCTCAACTTT
CSARTRGLGSPLNF
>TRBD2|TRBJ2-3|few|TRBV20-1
TGCAGTGCTAGGCGTAGCGGGAGGACAGATACGCAGTATTTT
CSARRSGRTDTQYF
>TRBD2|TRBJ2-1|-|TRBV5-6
TGTGCCAGCAGCTTAGGAGGGAGGGACTACAATGAGCAGTTCTTC
CASSLGGRDYNEQFF
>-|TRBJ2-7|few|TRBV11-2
TGTGCCAGCAGCTTAGCCCCGGGAAATCTATACGAGCAGTACTTC
CASSLAPGNLYEQYF
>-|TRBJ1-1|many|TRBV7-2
TGTGCCAGCAGCTTAAACAGCAACACTGAAGCTTTCTTT
CASSLNSNTEAFF
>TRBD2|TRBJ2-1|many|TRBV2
TGTGCCAGCAGCGATAGCGGGACGTCCTACAATGAGCAGTTCTTC
CASSDSGTSYNEQFF
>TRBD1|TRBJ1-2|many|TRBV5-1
TGCGCCAGCAGTTCAGGGGGCTATGGCTACACCTTC
CASSSGGYGYTF
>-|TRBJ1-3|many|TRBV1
TGCACCAGCAGCCATCGAAAGGGAAGTGGAAACACCATATATTTT
CTSSHRKGSGNTIYF
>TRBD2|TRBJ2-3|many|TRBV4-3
TGCGCCAGCAGCCCCGGACTAGCGGGAGCGGATACGCAGTATTTT
CASSPGLAGADTQYF
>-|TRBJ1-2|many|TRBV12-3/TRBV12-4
TGTGCCAGCAGTTTCGCCAGGATGATCTATGGCTACACCTTC
CASSFARMIYGYTF
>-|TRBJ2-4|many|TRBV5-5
TGTGCCAGCAGCTTACGGCATGCCAAAAACATTCAGTACTTC
CASSLRHAKNIQYF
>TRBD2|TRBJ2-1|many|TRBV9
TGTGCCAGCAGCGTAGGGGTCGTCGTCGGGAGGGCCTCGAATGAGCAGTTCTTC
CASSVGVVVGRASNEQFF
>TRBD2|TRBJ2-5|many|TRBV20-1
TGCAGTGCTATTGCGGGAGAAGAGACCCAGTACTTC
CSAIAGEETQYF
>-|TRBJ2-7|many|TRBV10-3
TGTGCCATCAGTGAAGGGGGTGTCGGGAGCTCCTACGAGCAGTACTTC
CAISEGGVGSSYEQYF